One sample yielded the 21 T cell receptor beta chains listed below, sequenced in a study of T cell responses to AZD1222 COVID-19 vaccine. Measured with immunoSEQ multiplex PCR; TCRdb has only the in-frame clones, and not every one. The sample holds some 150,000 clones, approximately 85% seen once. The input for sequencing was peripheral blood, taken on day 0 of MenACWY control vaccination. The receptors were sampled from an adult in good health.

The chain combines TRBV6-1 with TRBJ1-6, with 9 bases that match TRBD1. Germline V gives CDR1 MNHNS, CDR2 SASEGT. The CDR3 is 20 amino acids. The V gene end was trimmed by 2 bases and the J gene end by 0 bases; junction bases not matched to a gene: 11. The CDR3 nucleotides read TGTGCCAGCAGTGAAAACCCCGGACAGGGGCCGAGCTCCTATAATTCACCCCTCCACTTT. The encoded protein is CASSENPGQGPSSYNSPLHF.

This clone was seen once. The V and J genes are TRBV28 and TRBJ2-5, with D perhaps TRBD2 (6 bases). Trimming pared 3 bases from V and 1 base from J, leaving 9 bases between. The CDR3 contains 14 residues. Germline lookup yields CDR1 MDHEN and CDR2 SYDVKM. As DNA, the CDR3 is TGTGCCAGCAGTTTGAGGAGGGCCCAAGAGACCCAGTACTTC. Translated, it gives CASSLRRAQETQYF.

This chain connects TRBV11-2 to TRBJ1-3; D is possibly TRBD1 (5 bases). The germline gives CDR1 SGHAT, CDR2 FQNNGV. This CDR3 has 14 residues. The germline V and J ends were trimmed by 4 bases and 4 bases, with 11 bases remaining between them. CDR3 amino acids: CASSSEAGGNTIYF. The CDR3 DNA reads TGTGCCAGCAGCTCAGAGGCAGGGGGAAACACCATATATTTT.

The chain recombines TRBV30 with TRBJ1-5; the D gene is possibly TRBD1 (6 bases). V was clipped by 2 bases and J by 7 bases, with 18 bases between them. Germline CDR1 reads GTSNPN; CDR2 reads SVGIG (reference sequence). This CDR3 contains 15 residues. The chain's CDR3 is CAWSPSGGGWQPQHF. The CDR3 region has the DNA TGTGCCTGGAGTCCCTCGGGGGGGGGCTGGCAGCCCCAGCATTTT.

V is TRBV7-8 and J is TRBJ2-7; D is uncertain. The CDR3 sequence is 14 residues long. Germline CDR1 is SGHVS and CDR2 is FQNEAQ. Trimming took 3 bases from V and 2 from J, leaving 11 bases between them. The CDR3 DNA reads as TGTGCCAGCAGCTTTTCCCTGTTGACCTACGAGCAGTACGTC. This translates into CASSFSLLTYEQYV.

The rearrangement links TRBV3-1 (or the pseudogene TRBV3-2) to TRBJ1-6; D is unclear. The CDR3 covers 14 residues. Trimming cost V 0 bases and J 6 bases, with 6 bases left between them. The germline V gene encodes CDR1 LGHDT and CDR2 YNNKEL (reference sequence). In DNA form, the CDR3 reads TGTGCCAGCAGCCAAGAAGTGACTAATTCACCCCTCCACTTT. Translation gives CASSQEVTNSPLHF.

The V gene is TRBV27, the J gene TRBJ2-7, with D possibly being TRBD1 or TRBD2 (5 bases each). This CDR3 has 13 amino acids. CDR1 is MNHEY and CDR2 is SMNVEV in the germline V gene (reference sequence). With 2 bases removed from V and 5 bases from J, the gap between germline ends came to 10 bases. This chain's CDR3 is CASSLMRGDEQYF. CDR3 nucleotide sequence: TGTGCCAGCAGTTTAATGCGAGGGGACGAGCAGTACTTC.

This chain connects TRBV7-9 to TRBJ2-7, with TRBD1 matching 7 bases. The CDR3 sequence is 14 residues long. Germline lookup yields CDR1 SEHNR and CDR2 FQNEAQ (reference sequence). Trimming at V came to 4 bases and at J to 5 bases, leaving 8 bases not matched to a gene. CDR3: CASSWTGDRNEQYF. For the CDR3, the DNA is TGTGCCAGCAGCTGGACAGGTGATAGGAACGAGCAGTACTTC.

V and J are TRBV10-3 and TRBJ1-1; possible D gene TRBD1, 6 bases. Trimming took 5 bases from V and 1 from J, leaving 8 bases between them. Germline V gene sequence: CDR1 ENHRY, CDR2 SYGVKD. The CDR3 loop spans 13 amino acids. The CDR3 nucleotides are TGTGCCATCAGTCCGACAGGGAACACTGAAGCTTTCTTT. Its translation: CAISPTGNTEAFF.

Only one count was recorded for this clone. The chain couples TRBV5-6 to TRBJ1-1; 8 nucleotides align to TRBD1. The germline gives CDR1 SGHDT, CDR2 YYEEEE. The junction had 8 bases not matched to a gene; V was cut back by 2 bases and J by 5 bases. This CDR3 contains 15 residues. CDR3 protein: CASSFRGRVGTEAFF. The CDR3 DNA is TGTGCCAGCAGCTTCAGGGGGCGCGTGGGGACTGAAGCTTTCTTT.

V is TRBV19 and J is TRBJ1-6, with TRBD1 identical over 7 bases. The CDR3 spans 14 residues. CDR1 is LNHDA and CDR2 is SQIVND in the germline V gene (reference sequence). The ends lost 6 bases at V and 7 bases at J; junction bases unmatched: 6. The chain's CDR3 is CASSLQGQNSPLHF. DNA for the CDR3: TGTGCCAGTAGCCTACAGGGACAGAATTCACCCCTCCACTTT. Looking up the rest from reference TRBV19 and TRBJ1-6 gives the full variable domain: DGGITQSPKYLFRKEGQNVTLSCEQNLNHDAMYWYRQDPGQGLRLIYYSQIVNDFQKGDIAEGYSVSREKKESFPLTVTSAQKNPTAFYLCASSLQGQNSPLHFGNGTRLTVT.

The chain couples TRBV13 to TRBJ1-6; 9 nucleotides line up with TRBD1. The CDR3 is 17 residues long. The germline V gene encodes CDR1 PRHDT and CDR2 FYEKMQ (reference sequence). The V gene end was trimmed by 5 bases and the J gene end by 8 bases; junction bases not matched to a gene: 13. CDR3 nucleotides: TGTGCCAGCAGCACCAGGGACAGGGTAAAGGGGGATTCACCCCTCCACTTT. Translating it yields CASSTRDRVKGDSPLHF.

This clone came up once. The V and J genes are TRBV20-1 and TRBJ2-3; 10 bases map to TRBD2. The CDR3 is 16 amino acids. Trimming removed 3 bases from V and 1 base from J; junction bases left unmatched: 7. Germline V CDR1 and CDR2: DFQATT, SNEGSKA (reference sequence). In DNA form, the CDR3 reads TGCAGTGCTAGTAGAGGCCTAGCGGGGGGCACAGATACGCAGTATTTT. As protein: CSASRGLAGGTDTQYF.

The gene calls are TRBV11-2 and TRBJ2-2; tentative D call: TRBD2 (5 bases). Germline CDR1 is SGHAT and CDR2 is FQNNGV. The V end lost 0 bases, the J end lost 6 bases, and 17 bases lay between the germline ends. The CDR3 runs to 17 residues. The CDR3 coding sequence is TGTGCCAGCAGCTTAGAAGAACTAGGCTTTCCTCCCGGGGAGCTGTTTTTT. As protein: CASSLEELGFPPGELFF.

The V and J genes are TRBV9 and TRBJ1-6; TRBD1 matches at 8 bases. The V gene end was trimmed by 4 bases and the J gene end by 10 bases; junction bases not matched to a gene: 7. The CDR3 contains 14 residues. The germline CDR1 and CDR2 sequences are SGDLS and YYNGEE. The DNA for the CDR3 is TGTGCCAGCAGCCGAGACAGGGGCTCCTCACCCCTCCACTTT. It specifies CASSRDRGSSPLHF.

This clone was seen a few times. The CDR3 loop is CASSRTGDSNQPQHF. DNA for the CDR3: TGTGCCAGCAGCCGAACAGGGGATAGCAATCAGCCCCAGCATTTT. V is TRBV7-9 and J is TRBJ1-5; 7 positions agree with TRBD1. The CDR3 consists of 15 residues. The V gene's germline CDR1 is SEHNR and CDR2 FQNEAQ (reference sequence). The ends lost 5 bases at V and 0 bases at J; junction bases unmatched: 4.

This clone has a single count. J is TRBJ2-3 and V is TRBV7-2; D possibly corresponds to TRBD2 (6 bases). V lost 3 bases and J lost 4, with 14 bases in between. The CDR3 contains 15 residues. Germline loops: CDR1 SGHTA, CDR2 FQGNSA. CDR3 sequence: CASSFGGPVADTQYF. The CDR3 coding sequence is TGTGCCAGCAGCTTCGGAGGGCCCGTCGCAGATACGCAGTATTTT.

This clone was picked up one time. The rearrangement links TRBV7-8 to TRBJ1-5; maybe TRBD1 (6 bases). CDR1 and CDR2 (germline): SGHVS, FQNEAQ. V was cut by 1 base and J by 3 bases, with 13 bases left in between. The CDR3 contains 16 residues. CDR3 DNA sequence: TGTGCCAGCAGCTTAGGCAACAGGGTTATCAATCAGCCCCAGCATTTT. This codes for CASSLGNRVINQPQHF.

The chain couples TRBV5-5 to TRBJ1-4; D possibly corresponds to TRBD1 (5 bases). CDR3 length equals 13 residues. V was shortened by 2 bases and J by 7 bases, with 9 bases between the two germline ends. The germline V gene encodes CDR1 SGHKS and CDR2 YYEKEE (reference sequence). The CDR3 nucleotides are TGTGCCAGCAGCTTTTCAGGGAGTGAAAAACTGTTTTTT. This translates into CASSFSGSEKLFF.

The chain employs TRBV28 and TRBJ2-1, with 11 bases that match TRBD2. The CDR3 is 15 residues long. J was trimmed by 14 bases and V by 1 base; bases with no gene match: 10. Germline CDR1 MDHEN, CDR2 SYDVKM. CDR3 nucleotide sequence: TGTGCCAGCAGTTTATCAGGGACTAGCGGAGAATCGAAGTTCTTC. It is translated as CASSLSGTSGESKFF.

The chain recombines TRBV9 with TRBJ1-2, with TRBD1 matching over 9 bases. Per germline, CDR1 SGDLS and CDR2 YYNGEE. Trimming cost V 6 bases and J 7 bases; bases outside gene matches: 10. The CDR3 is 14 amino acids. The CDR3 loop reads CASNPGTGLSGYTF. The DNA for the CDR3 is TGTGCCAGCAACCCCGGGACAGGGTTAAGTGGCTACACCTTC. The full variable domain, completed using reference TRBV9 and TRBJ1-2, is DSGVTQTPKHLITATGQRVTLRCSPRSGDLSVYWYQQSLDQGLQFLIQYYNGEERAKGNILERFSAQQFPDLHSELNLSSLELGDSALYFCASNPGTGLSGYTFGSGTRLTVV.